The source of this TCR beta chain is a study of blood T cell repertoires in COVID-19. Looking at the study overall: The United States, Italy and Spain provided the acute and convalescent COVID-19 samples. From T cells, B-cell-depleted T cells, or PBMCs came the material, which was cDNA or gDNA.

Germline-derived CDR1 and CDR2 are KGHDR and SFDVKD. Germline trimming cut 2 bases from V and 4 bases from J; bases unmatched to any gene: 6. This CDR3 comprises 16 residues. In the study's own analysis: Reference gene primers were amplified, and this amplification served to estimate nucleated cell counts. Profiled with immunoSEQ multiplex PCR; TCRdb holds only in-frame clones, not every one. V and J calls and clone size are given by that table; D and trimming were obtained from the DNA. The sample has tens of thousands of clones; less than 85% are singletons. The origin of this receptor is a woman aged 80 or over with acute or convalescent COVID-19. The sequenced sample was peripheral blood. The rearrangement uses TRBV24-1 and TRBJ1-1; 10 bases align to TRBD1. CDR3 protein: CATSDSRQGASTEAFF. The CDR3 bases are TGTGCCACCAGTGATTCCCGACAGGGGGCGAGCACTGAAGCTTTCTTT.